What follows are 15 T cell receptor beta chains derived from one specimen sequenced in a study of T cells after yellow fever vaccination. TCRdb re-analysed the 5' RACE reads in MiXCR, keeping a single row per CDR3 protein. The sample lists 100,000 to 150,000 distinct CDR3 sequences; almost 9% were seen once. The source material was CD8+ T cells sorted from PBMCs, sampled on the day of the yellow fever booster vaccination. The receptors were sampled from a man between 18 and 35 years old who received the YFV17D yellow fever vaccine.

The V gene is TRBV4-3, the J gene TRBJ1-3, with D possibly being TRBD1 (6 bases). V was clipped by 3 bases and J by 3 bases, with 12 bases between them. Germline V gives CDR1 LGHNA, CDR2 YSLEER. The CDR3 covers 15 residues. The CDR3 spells CASSQDRVLGNTIYF. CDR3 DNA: TGCGCCAGCAGCCAGGACAGAGTCCTTGGAAACACCATATATTTT.

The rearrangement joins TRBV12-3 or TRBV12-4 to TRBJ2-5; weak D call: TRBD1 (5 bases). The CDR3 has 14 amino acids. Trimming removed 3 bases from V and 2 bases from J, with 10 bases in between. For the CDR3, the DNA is TGTGCCAGCAGTTTCATCAGGGATCAAGAGACCCAGTACTTC. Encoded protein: CASSFIRDQETQYF.

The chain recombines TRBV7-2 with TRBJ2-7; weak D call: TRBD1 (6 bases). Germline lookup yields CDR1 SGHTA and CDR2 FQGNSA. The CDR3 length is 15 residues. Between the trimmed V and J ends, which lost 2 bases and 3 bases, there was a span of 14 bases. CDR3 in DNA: TGTGCCAGCAGCTTACCGACGACAGGTGACTACGAGCAGTACTTC. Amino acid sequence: CASSLPTTGDYEQYF. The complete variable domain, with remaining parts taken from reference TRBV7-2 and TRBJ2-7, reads GAGVSQSPSNKVTEKGKDVELRCDPISGHTALYWYRQSLGQGLEFLIYFQGNSAPDKSGLPSDRFSAERTGGSVSTLTIQRTQQEDSAVYLCASSLPTTGDYEQYFGPGTRLTVT.

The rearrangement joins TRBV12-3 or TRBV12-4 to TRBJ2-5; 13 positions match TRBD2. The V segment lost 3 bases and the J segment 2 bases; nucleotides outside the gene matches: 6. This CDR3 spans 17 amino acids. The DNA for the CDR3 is TGTGCCAGCAGTTTCCGTGGACTAGCGGGGGATCAAGAGACCCAGTACTTC. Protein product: CASSFRGLAGDQETQYF.

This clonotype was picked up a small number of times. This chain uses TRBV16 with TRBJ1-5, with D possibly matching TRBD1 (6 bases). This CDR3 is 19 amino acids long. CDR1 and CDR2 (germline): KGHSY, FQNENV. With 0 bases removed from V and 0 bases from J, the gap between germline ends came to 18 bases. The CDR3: CASSQSGREGGYSNQPQHF. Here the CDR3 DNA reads TGTGCCAGCAGCCAATCCGGCAGGGAGGGGGGATATAGCAATCAGCCCCAGCATTTT.

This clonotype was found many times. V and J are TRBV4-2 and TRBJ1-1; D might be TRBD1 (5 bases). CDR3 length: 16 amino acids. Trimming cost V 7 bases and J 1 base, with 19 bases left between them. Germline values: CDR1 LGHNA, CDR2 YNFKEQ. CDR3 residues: CASTRIEVDKNTEAFF. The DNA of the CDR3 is TGTGCCAGCACCCGCATAGAGGTGGACAAGAACACTGAAGCTTTCTTT.

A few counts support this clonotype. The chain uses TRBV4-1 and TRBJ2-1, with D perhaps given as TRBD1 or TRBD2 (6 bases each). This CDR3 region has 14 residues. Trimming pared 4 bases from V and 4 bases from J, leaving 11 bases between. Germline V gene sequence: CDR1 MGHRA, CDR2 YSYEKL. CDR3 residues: CASSRGGLYNEQFF. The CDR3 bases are TGCGCCAGCAGCCGAGGGGGGTTATACAATGAGCAGTTCTTC.

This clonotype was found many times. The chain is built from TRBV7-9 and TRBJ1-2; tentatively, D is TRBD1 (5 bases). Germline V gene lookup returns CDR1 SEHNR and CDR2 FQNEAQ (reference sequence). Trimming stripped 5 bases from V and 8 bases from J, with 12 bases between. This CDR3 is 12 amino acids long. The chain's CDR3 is CASSPGQSGYTF. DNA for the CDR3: TGTGCCAGCAGCCCAGGACAATCCGGCTACACCTTC.

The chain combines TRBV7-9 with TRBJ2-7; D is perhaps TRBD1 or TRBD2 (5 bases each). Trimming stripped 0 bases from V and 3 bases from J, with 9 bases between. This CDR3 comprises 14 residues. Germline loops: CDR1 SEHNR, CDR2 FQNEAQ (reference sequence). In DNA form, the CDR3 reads TGTGCCAGCAGCTTAGCGGGGGAAGTCTACGAGCAGTACTTC. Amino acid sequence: CASSLAGEVYEQYF.

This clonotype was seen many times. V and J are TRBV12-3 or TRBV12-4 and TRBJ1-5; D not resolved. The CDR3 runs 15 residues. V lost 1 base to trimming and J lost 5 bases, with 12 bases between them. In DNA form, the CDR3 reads TGTGCCAGCAGTTTAGGGCAGTCCCCCGATCAGCCCCAGCATTTT. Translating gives CASSLGQSPDQPQHF.

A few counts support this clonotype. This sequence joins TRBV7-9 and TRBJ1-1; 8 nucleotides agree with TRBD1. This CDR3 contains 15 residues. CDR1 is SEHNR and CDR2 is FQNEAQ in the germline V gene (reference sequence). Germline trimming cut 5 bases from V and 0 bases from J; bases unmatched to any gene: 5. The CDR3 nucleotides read TGTGCCAGCAGCGAAAACAGGGGGATGAACACTGAAGCTTTCTTT. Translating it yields CASSENRGMNTEAFF.

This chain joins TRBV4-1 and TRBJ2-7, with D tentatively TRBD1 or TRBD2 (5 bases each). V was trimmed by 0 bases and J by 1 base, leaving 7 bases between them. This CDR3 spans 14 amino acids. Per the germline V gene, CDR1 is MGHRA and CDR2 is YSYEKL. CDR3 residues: CASSQDWGSYEQYV. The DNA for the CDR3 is TGCGCCAGCAGCCAAGATTGGGGGTCCTACGAGCAGTACGTC.

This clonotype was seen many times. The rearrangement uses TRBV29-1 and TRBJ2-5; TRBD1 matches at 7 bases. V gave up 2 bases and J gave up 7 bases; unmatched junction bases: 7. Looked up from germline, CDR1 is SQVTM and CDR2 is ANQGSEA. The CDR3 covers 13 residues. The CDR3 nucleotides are TGCAGCGTTGAATGGGGACAGTCCAGGACCCAGTACTTC. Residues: CSVEWGQSRTQYF.

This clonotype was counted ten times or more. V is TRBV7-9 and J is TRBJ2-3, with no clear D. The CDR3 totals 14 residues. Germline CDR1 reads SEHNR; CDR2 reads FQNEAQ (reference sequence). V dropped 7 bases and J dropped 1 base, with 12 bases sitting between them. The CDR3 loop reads CASNDGVRTDTQYF. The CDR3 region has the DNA TGTGCCAGCAACGACGGAGTCCGCACAGATACGCAGTATTTT. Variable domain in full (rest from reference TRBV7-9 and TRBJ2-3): DTGVSQNPRHKITKRGQNVTFRCDPISEHNRLYWYRQTLGQGPEFLTYFQNEAQLEKSRLLSDRFSAERPKGSFSTLEIQRTEQGDSAMYLCASNDGVRTDTQYFGPGTRLTVL.

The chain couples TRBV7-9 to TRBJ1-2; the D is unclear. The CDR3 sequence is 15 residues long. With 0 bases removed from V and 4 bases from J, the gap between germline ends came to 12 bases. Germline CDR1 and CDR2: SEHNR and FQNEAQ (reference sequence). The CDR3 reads CASSLAGPRPYGYTF. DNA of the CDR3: TGTGCCAGCAGCTTAGCAGGGCCCCGGCCCTATGGCTACACCTTC.